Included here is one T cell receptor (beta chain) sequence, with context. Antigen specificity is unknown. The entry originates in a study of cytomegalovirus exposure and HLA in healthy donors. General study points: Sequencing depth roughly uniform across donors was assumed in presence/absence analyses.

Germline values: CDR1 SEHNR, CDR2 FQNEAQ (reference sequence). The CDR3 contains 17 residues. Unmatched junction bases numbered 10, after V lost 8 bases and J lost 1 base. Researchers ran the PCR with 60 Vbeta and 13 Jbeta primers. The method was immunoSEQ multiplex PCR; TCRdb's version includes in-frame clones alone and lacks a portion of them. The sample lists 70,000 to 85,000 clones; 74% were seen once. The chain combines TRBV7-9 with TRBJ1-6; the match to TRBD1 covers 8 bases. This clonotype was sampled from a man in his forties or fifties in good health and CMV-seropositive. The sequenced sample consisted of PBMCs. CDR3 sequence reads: CASSSPRGRSYNSPLHF. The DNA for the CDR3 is TGTGCCAGCTCGTCCCCCAGGGGGCGATCCTATAATTCACCCCTCCACTTT.